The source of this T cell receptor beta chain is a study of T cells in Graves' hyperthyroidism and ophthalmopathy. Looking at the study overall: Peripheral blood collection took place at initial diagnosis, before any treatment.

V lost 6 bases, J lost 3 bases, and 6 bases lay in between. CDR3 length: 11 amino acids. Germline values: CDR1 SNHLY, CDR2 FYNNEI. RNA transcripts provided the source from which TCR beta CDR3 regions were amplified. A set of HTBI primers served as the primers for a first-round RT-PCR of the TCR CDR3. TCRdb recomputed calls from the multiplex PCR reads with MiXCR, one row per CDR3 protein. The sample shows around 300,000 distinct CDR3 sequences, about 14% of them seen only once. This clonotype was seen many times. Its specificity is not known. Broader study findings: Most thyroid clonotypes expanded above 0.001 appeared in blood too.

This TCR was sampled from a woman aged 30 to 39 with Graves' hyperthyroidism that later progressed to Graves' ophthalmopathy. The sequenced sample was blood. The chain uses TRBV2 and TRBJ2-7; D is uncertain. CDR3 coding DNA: TGTGCCAGCAGAACGAGCTACGAGCAGTACTTC. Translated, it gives CASRTSYEQYF.